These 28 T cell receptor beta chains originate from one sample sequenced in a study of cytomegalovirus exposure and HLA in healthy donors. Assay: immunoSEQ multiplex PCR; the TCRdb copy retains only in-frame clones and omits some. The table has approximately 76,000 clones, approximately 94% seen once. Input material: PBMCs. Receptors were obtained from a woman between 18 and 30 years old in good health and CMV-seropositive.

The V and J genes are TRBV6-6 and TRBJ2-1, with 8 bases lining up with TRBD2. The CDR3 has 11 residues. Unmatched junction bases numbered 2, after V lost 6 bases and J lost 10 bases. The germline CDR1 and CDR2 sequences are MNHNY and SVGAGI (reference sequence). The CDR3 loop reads CASRVAGEQFF. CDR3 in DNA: TGTGCCAGCAGAGTAGCGGGGGAGCAGTTCTTC.

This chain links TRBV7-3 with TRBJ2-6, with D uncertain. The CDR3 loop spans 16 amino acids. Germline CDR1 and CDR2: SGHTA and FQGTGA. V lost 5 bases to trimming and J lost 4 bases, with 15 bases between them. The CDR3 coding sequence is TGTGCCAGCAGCATATTCCTAGGAGCCGGGGCCAACGTCCTGACTTTC. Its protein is CASSIFLGAGANVLTF.

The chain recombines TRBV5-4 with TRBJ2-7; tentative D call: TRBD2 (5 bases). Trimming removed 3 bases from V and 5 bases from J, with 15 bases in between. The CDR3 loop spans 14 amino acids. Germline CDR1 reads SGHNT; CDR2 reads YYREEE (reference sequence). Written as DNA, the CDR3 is TGTGCCAGCAGCTCTCCGGGGAGTTTCAACGAGCAGTACTTC. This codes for CASSSPGSFNEQYF.

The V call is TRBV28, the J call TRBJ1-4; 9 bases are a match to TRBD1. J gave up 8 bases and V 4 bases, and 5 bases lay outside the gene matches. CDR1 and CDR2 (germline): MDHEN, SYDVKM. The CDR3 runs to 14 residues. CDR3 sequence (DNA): TGTGCCAGCAGTTGGACAGGGGCGAGGGAAAAACTGTTTTTT. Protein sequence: CASSWTGAREKLFF.

For the CDR3, the DNA is TGCGCCAGCAGCCTTGGACAGGGAAGGGCCTACGAGCAGTACTTC. Translation gives CASSLGQGRAYEQYF. The chain combines TRBV5-1 with TRBJ2-7, with 8 positions matching TRBD1. The V and J ends lost 4 bases and 2 bases, in that order; junction bases with no gene match: 8. Germline CDR1 SGHRS, CDR2 YFSETQ. The CDR3 consists of 15 residues. Using reference TRBV5-1 and TRBJ2-7 for the parts outside the CDR3, the full variable domain is KAGVTQTPRYLIKTRGQQVTLSCSPISGHRSVSWYQQTPGQGLQFLFEYFSETQRNKGNFPGRFSGRQFSNSRSEMNVSTLELGDSALYLCASSLGQGRAYEQYFGPGTRLTVT.

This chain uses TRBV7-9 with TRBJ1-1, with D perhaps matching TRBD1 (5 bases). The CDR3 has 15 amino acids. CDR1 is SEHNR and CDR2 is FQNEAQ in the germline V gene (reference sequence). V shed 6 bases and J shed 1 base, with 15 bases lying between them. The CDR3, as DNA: TGTGCCAGCAGTGAAGGGACTAATCAGAACACTGAAGCTTTCTTT. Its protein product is CASSEGTNQNTEAFF. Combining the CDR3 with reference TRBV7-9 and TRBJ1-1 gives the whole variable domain DTGVSQNPRHKITKRGQNVTFRCDPISEHNRLYWYRQTLGQGPEFLTYFQNEAQLEKSRLLSDRFSAERPKGSFSTLEIQRTEQGDSAMYLCASSEGTNQNTEAFFGQGTRLTVV.

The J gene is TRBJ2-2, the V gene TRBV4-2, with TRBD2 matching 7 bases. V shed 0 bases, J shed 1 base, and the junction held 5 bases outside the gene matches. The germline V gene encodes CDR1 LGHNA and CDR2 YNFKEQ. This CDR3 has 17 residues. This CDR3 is CASSQDWRGRNTGELFF. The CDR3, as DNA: TGTGCCAGCAGCCAAGATTGGCGGGGGAGGAACACCGGGGAGCTGTTTTTT.

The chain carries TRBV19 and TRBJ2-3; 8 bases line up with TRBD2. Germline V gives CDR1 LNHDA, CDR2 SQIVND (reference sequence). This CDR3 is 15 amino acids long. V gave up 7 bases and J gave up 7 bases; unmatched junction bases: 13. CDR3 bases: TGTGCCAGTAATCTACCCGGGACTAGTCTAAATACGCAGTATTTT. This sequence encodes CASNLPGTSLNTQYF.

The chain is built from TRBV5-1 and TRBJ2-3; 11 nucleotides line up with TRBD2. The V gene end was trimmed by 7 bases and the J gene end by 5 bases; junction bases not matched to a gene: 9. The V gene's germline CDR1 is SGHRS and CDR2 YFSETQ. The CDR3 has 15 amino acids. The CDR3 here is CASGYSGGEGDTQYF. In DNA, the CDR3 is TGCGCCAGCGGCTATAGCGGGGGGGAAGGAGATACGCAGTATTTT.

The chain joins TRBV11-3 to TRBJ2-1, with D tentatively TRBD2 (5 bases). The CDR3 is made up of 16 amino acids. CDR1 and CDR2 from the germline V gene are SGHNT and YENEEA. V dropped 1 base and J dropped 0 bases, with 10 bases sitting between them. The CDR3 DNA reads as TGTGCCAGCAGCTTAGCTGCGGGCAGCTCCTACAATGAGCAGTTCTTC. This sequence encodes CASSLAAGSSYNEQFF.

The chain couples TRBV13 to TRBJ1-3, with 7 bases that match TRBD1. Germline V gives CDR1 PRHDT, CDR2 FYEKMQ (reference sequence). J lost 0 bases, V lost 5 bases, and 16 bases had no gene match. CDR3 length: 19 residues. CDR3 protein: CASSALGTEELSSGNTIYF. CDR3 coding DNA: TGTGCCAGCAGCGCGCTCGGGACAGAAGAATTAAGCTCTGGAAACACCATATATTTT.

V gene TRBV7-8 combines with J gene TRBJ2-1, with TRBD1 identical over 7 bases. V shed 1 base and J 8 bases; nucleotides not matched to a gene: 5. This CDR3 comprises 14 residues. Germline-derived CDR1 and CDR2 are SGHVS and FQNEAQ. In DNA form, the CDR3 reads TGTGCCAGCAGCTTAGACAGGGGTACCGATGAGCAGTTCTTC. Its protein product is CASSLDRGTDEQFF.

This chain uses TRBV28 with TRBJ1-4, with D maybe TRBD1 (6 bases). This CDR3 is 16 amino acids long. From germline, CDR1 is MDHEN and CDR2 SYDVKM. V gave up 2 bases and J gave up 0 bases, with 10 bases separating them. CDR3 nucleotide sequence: TGTGCCAGCAGTTTACCACAGGGTGCAACTAATGAAAAACTGTTTTTT. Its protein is CASSLPQGATNEKLFF.

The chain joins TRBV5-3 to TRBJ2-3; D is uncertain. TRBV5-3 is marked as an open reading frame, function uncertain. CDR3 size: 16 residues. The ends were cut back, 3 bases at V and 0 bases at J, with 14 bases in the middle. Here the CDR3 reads CARSWWKTASTDTQYF. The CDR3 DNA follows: TGTGCCAGAAGCTGGTGGAAGACTGCTAGCACAGATACGCAGTATTTT.

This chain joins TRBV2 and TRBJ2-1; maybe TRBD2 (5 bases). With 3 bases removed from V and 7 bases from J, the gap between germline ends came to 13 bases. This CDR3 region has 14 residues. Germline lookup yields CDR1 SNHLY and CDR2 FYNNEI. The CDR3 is CASSDPGLLNEQFF. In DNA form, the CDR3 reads TGTGCCAGCAGTGATCCGGGGTTGCTAAATGAGCAGTTCTTC.

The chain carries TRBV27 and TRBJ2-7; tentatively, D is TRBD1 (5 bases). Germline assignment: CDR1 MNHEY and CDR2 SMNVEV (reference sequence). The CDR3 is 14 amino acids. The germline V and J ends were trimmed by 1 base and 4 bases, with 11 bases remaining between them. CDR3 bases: TGTGCCAGCAGTTTATTCGCAGGGATGTACGAGCAGTACTTC. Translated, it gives CASSLFAGMYEQYF.

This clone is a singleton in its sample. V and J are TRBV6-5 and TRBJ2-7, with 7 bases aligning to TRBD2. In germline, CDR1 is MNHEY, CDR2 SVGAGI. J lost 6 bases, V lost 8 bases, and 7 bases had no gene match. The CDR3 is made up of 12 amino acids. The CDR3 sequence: CASGDYLREQYF. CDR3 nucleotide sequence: TGTGCCAGCGGGGACTACCTCCGCGAGCAGTACTTC.

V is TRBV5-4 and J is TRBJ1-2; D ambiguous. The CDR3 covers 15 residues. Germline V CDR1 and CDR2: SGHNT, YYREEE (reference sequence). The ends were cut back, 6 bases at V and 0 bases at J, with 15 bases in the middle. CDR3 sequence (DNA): TGTGCCAGCACCTTCCCCGAGGGCTCTAACTATGGCTACACCTTC. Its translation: CASTFPEGSNYGYTF.

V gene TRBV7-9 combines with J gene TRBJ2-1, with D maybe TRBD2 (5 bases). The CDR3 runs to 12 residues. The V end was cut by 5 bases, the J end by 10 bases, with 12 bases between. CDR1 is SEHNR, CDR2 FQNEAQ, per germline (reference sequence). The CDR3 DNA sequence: TGTGCCAGCAGCCTCGGGGTAGGGGAGCAGTTCTTC. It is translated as CASSLGVGEQFF.

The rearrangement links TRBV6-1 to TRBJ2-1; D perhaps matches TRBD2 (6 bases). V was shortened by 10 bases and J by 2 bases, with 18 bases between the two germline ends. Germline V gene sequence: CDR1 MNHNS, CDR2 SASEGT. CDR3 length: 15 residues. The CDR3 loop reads CATAAGQRAYNEQFF. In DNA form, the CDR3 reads TGTGCCACCGCCGCAGGCCAGCGGGCCTACAATGAGCAGTTCTTC.

CDR3 bases: TGTGCCAGCAGCCGTTTCAGCGCGGACACTGAAGCTTTCTTT. Its translation: CASSRFSADTEAFF. The rearrangement uses TRBV11-3 and TRBJ1-1; D unresolved. The germline gives CDR1 SGHNT, CDR2 YENEEA. Trimming pared 5 bases from V and 3 bases from J, leaving 13 bases between. The CDR3 covers 14 residues.

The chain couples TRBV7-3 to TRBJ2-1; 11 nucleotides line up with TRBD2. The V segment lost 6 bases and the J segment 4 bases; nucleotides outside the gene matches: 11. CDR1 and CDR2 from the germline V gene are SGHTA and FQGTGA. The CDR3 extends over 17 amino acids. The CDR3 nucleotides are TGTGCCAGCAGTCCTATGCCCGGGACTAGCGGATACAATGAGCAGTTCTTC. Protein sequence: CASSPMPGTSGYNEQFF.

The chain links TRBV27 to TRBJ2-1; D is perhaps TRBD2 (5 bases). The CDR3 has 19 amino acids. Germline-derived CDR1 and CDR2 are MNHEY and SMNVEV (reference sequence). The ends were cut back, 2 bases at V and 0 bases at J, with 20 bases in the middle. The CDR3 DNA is TGTGCCAGCAGTTTAGGAACTAGAGAAGGATCGAGCTCCTACAATGAGCAGTTCTTC. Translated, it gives CASSLGTREGSSSYNEQFF.

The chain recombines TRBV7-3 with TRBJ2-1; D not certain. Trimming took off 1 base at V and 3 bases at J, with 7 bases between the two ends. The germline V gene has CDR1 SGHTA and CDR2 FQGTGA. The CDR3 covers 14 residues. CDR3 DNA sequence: TGTGCCAGCAGCTTAAGTGGCGGCTACAATGAGCAGTTCTTC. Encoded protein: CASSLSGGYNEQFF.

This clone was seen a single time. The CDR3 region is CASSVSGNYGYTF. CDR3 sequence (DNA): TGTGCCAGCAGTGTATCCGGGAACTATGGCTACACCTTC. The chain carries TRBV6-1 and TRBJ1-2; D uncertain. The V gene lost 4 bases and the J gene lost 2 bases, with 8 bases spanning the gap. CDR1 is MNHNS, CDR2 SASEGT, per germline. The CDR3 spans 13 residues.

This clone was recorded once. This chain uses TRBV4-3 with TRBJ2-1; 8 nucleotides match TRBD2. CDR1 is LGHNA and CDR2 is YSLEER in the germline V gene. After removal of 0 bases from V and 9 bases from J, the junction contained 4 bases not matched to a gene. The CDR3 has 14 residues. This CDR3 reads CASSQDPGGVEQFF. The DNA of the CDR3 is TGCGCCAGCAGCCAAGATCCCGGGGGGGTTGAGCAGTTCTTC.

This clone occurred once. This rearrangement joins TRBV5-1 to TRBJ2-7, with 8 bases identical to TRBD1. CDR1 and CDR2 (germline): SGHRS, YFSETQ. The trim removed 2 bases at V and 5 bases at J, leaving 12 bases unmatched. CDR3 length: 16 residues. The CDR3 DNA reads TGCGCCAGCAGCTTCCGCCGGGACAGGTACTCAAACGAGCAGTACTTC. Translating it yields CASSFRRDRYSNEQYF. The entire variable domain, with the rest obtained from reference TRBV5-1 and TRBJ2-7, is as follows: KAGVTQTPRYLIKTRGQQVTLSCSPISGHRSVSWYQQTPGQGLQFLFEYFSETQRNKGNFPGRFSGRQFSNSRSEMNVSTLELGDSALYLCASSFRRDRYSNEQYFGPGTRLTVT.

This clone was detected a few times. This chain's CDR3 is CASSLVSGGQYNEQFF. CDR3 DNA: TGTGCCAGCAGTTTAGTTAGCGGGGGGCAATACAATGAGCAGTTCTTC. The V gene is TRBV7-3, the J gene TRBJ2-1; TRBD2 agrees at 10 bases. The V and J ends lost 6 bases and 4 bases, in that order; junction bases with no gene match: 9. The CDR3 length is 16 residues. CDR1 SGHTA and CDR2 FQGTGA come from the germline V gene.